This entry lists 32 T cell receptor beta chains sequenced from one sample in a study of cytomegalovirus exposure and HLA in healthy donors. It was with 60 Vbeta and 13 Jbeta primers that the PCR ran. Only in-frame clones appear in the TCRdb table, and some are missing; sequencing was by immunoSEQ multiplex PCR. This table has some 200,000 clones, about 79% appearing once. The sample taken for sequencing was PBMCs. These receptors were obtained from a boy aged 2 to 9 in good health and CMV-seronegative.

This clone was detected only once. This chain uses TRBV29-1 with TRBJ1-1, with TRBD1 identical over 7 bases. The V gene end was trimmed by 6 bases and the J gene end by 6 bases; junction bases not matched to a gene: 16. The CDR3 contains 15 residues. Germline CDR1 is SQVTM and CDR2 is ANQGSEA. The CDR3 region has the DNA TGCAGCGTAAAAGAAACCCCCGACAGGGTCTCTGAAGCTTTCTTT. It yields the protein CSVKETPDRVSEAFF.

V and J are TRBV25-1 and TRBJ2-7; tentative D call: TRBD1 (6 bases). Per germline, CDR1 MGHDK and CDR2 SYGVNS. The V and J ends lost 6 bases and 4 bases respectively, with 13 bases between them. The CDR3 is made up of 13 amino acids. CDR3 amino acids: CASSRDTLYEQYF. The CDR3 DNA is TGTGCCAGCAGCCGGGACACTCTTTACGAGCAGTACTTC.

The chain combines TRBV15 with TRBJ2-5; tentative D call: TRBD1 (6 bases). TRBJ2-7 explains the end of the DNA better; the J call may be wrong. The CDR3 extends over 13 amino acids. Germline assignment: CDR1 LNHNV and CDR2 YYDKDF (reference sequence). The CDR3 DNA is TGTGCCACCAGCAGAGAACAGGGCTACGAGCAGTACTTC. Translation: CATSREQGYEQYF.

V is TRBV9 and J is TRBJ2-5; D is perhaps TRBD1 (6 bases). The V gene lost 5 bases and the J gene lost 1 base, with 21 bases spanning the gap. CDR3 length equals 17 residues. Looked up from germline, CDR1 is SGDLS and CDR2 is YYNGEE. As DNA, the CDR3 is TGTGCCAGCAGTGGCCGAGGGGACAACGTGATCCAAGAGACCCAGTACTTC. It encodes CASSGRGDNVIQETQYF.

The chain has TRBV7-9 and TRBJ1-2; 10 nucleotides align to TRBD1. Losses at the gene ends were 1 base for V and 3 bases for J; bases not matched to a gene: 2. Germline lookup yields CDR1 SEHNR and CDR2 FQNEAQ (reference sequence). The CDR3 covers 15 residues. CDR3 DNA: TGTGCCAGCAGCTTAGGGACAGGGGGTGACTATGGCTACACCTTC. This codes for CASSLGTGGDYGYTF. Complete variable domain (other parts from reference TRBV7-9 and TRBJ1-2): DTGVSQNPRHKITKRGQNVTFRCDPISEHNRLYWYRQTLGQGPEFLTYFQNEAQLEKSRLLSDRFSAERPKGSFSTLEIQRTEQGDSAMYLCASSLGTGGDYGYTFGSGTRLTVV.

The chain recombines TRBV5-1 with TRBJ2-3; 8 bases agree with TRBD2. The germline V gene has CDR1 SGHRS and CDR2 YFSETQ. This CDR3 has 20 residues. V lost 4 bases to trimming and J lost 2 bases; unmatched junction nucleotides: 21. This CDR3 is CASSPSALVAGRNHTDTQYF. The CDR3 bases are TGCGCCAGCAGCCCTAGTGCCTTAGTAGCGGGGCGTAACCACACAGATACGCAGTATTTT.

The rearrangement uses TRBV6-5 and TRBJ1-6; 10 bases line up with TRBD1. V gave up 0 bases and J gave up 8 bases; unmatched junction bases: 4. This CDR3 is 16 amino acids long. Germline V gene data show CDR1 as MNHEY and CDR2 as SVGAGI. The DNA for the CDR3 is TGTGCCAGCAGTTACTCGTCCGGGACAGGGGATTCACCCCTCCACTTT. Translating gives CASSYSSGTGDSPLHF.

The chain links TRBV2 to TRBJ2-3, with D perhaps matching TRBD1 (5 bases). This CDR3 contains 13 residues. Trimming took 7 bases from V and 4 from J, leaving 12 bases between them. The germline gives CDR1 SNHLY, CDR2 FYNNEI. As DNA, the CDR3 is TGTGCCAGCACAGGGTACGGGCCAGATACGCAGTATTTT. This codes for CASTGYGPDTQYF.

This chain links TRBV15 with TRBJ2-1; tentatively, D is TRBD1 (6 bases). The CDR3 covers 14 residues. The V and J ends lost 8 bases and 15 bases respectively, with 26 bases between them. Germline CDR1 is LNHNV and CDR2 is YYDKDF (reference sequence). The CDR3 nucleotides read TGTGCCACCTCCAGTTTGGGGGCCCCCTCCCGGTGGTTCTTC. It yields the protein CATSSLGAPSRWFF.

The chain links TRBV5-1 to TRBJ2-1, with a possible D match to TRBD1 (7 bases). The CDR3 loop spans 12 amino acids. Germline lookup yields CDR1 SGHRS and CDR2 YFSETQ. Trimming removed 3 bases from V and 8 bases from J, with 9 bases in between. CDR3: CASSSRGDEQFF. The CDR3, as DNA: TGCGCCAGCAGCTCCAGGGGGGATGAGCAGTTCTTC.

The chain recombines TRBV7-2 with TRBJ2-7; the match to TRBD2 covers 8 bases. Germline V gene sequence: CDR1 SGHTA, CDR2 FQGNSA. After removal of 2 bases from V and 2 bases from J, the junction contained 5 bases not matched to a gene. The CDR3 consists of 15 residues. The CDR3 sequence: CASSLTSGGTYEQYF. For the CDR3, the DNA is TGTGCCAGCAGCTTAACGAGCGGGGGCACCTACGAGCAGTACTTC.

Written as DNA, the CDR3 is TGTGCCAGCAGCCAAGGAAGGGACAGGTCAGCAGATACGCAGTATTTT. Residues: CASSQGRDRSADTQYF. The V gene is TRBV4-2, the J gene TRBJ2-3; 8 nucleotides line up with TRBD1. Germline CDR1 is LGHNA and CDR2 is YNFKEQ. V lost 1 base to trimming and J lost 4 bases; unmatched junction nucleotides: 7. This CDR3 contains 16 residues.

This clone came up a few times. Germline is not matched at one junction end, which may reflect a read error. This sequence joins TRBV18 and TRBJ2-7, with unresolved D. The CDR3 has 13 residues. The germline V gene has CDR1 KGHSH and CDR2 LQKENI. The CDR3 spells CASSPGDPYQQYF. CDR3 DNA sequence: TGTGCCAGCTCACCAGGAGACCCCTACCAGCAGTACTTC.

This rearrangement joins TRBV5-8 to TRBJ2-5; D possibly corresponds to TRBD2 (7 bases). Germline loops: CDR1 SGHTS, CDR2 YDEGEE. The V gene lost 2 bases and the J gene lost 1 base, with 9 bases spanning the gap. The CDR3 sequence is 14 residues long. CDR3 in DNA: TGTGCCAGCAGCTTTCGGGGGGCCCAAGAGACCCAGTACTTC. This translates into CASSFRGAQETQYF.

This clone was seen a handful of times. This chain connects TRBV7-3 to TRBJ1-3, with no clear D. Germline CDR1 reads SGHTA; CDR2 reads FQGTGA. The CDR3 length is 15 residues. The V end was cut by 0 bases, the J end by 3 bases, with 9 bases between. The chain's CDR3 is CASSLTSGGGNTIYF. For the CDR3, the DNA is TGTGCCAGCAGCTTAACTTCGGGAGGTGGAAACACCATATATTTT.

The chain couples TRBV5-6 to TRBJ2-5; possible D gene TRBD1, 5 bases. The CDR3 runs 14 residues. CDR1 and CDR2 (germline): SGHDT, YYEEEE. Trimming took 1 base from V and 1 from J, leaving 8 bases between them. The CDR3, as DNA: TGTGCCAGCAGCTTGCGACAGCTCCAAGAGACCCAGTACTTC. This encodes CASSLRQLQETQYF. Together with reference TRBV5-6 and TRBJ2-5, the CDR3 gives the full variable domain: DAGVTQSPTHLIKTRGQQVTLRCSPKSGHDTVSWYQQALGQGPQFIFQYYEEEERQRGNFPDRFSGHQFPNYSSELNVNALLLGDSALYLCASSLRQLQETQYFGPGTRLLVL.

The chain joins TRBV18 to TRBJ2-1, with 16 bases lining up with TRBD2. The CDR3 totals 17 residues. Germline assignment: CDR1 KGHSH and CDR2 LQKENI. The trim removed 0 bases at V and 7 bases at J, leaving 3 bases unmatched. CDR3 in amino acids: CASSPPGTSGGANEQFF. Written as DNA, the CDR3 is TGTGCCAGCTCACCACCCGGGACTAGCGGGGGGGCGAATGAGCAGTTCTTC.

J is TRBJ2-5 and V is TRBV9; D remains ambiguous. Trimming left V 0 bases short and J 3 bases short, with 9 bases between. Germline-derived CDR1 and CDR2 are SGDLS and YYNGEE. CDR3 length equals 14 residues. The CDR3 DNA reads TGTGCCAGCAGCGTAGCTCCTCGGGAAGAGACCCAGTACTTC. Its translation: CASSVAPREETQYF.

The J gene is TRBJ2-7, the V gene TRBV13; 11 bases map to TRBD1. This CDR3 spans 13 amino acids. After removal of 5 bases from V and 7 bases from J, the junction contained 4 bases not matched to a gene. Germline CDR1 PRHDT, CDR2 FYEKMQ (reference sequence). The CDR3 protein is CASSGQGAGEQYF. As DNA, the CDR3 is TGTGCCAGCAGCGGACAGGGGGCTGGAGAGCAGTACTTC.

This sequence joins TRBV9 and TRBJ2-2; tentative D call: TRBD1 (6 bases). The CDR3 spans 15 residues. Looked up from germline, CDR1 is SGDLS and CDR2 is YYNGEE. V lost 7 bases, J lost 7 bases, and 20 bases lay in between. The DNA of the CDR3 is TGTGCCAGCGGACCTTACAGGGTACACGGCGGGGAGCTGTTTTTT. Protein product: CASGPYRVHGGELFF.

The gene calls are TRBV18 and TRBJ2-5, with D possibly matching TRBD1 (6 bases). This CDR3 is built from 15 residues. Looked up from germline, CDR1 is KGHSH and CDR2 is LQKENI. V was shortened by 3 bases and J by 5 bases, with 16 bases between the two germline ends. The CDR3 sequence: CASSPLSGAQETQYF. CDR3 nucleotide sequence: TGTGCCAGCTCACCTCTCTCAGGGGCCCAGGAGACCCAGTACTTC.

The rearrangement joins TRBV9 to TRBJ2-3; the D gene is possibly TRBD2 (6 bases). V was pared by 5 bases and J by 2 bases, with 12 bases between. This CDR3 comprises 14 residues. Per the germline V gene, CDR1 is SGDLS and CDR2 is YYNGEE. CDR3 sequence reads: CASSPGLVTDTQYF. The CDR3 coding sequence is TGTGCCAGCAGTCCGGGACTTGTCACAGATACGCAGTATTTT.

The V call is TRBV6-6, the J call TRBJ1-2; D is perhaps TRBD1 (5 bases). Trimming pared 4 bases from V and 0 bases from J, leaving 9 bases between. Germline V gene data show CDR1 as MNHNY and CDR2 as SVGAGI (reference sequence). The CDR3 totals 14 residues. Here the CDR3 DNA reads TGTGCCAGCAGTTCCGACAGTTCTAACTATGGCTACACCTTC. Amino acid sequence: CASSSDSSNYGYTF.

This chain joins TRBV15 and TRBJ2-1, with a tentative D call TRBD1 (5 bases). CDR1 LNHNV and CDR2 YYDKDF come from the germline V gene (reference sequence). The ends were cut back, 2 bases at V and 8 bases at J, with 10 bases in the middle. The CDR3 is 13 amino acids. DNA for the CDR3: TGTGCCACCAGCAGAAAGGTAGGGGATGAGCAGTTCTTC. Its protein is CATSRKVGDEQFF.

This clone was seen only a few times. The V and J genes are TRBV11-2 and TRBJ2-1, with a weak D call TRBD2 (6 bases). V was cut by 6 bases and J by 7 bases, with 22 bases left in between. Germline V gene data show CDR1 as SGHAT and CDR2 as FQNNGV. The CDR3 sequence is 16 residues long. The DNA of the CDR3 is TGTGCCAGCAGGGGGGAAGGTGGGCGCGCGGGAAATGAGCAGTTCTTC. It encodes CASRGEGGRAGNEQFF.

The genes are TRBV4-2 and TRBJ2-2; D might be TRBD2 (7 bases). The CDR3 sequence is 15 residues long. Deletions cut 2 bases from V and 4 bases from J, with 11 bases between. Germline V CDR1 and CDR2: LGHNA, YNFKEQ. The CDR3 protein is CASSQTGGGTGELFF. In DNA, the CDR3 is TGTGCCAGCAGCCAAACGGGGGGCGGCACCGGGGAGCTGTTTTTT.

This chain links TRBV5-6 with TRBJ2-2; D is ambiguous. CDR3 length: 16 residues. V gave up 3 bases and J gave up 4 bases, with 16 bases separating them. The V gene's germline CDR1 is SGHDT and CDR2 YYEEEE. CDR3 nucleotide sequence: TGTGCCAGCAGCTACGATGCCAACATCTTCACCGGGGAGCTGTTTTTT. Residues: CASSYDANIFTGELFF. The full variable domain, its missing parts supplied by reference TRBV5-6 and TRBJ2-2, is DAGVTQSPTHLIKTRGQQVTLRCSPKSGHDTVSWYQQALGQGPQFIFQYYEEEERQRGNFPDRFSGHQFPNYSSELNVNALLLGDSALYLCASSYDANIFTGELFFGEGSRLTVL.

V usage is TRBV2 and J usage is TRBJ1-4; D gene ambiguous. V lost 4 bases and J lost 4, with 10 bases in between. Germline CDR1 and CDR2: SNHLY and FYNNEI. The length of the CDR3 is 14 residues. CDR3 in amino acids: CASSVWGGNEKLFF. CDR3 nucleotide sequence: TGTGCCAGCAGTGTTTGGGGAGGTAATGAAAAACTGTTTTTT.

CDR3 protein: CASSTTSGADTQYF. The CDR3 DNA is TGTGCCAGCAGCACTACTAGCGGGGCAGATACGCAGTATTTT. V and J are TRBV9 and TRBJ2-3, with TRBD2 matching 10 bases. V gave up 4 bases and J gave up 4 bases; unmatched junction bases: 3. This CDR3 has 14 amino acids. Germline V gene lookup returns CDR1 SGDLS and CDR2 YYNGEE.

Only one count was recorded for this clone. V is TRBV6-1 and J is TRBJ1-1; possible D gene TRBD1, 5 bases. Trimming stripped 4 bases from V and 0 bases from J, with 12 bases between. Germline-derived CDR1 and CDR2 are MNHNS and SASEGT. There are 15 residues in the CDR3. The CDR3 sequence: CASSAPGLLNTEAFF. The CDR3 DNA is TGTGCCAGCAGTGCCCCGGGACTTTTGAACACTGAAGCTTTCTTT.

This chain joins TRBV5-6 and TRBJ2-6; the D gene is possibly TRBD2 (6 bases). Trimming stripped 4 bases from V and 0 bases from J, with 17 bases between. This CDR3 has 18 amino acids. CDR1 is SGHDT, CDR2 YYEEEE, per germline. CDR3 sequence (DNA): TGTGCCAGCAGCCGCCGGGGGATCCCCACCTCTGGGGCCAACGTCCTGACTTTC. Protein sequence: CASSRRGIPTSGANVLTF.

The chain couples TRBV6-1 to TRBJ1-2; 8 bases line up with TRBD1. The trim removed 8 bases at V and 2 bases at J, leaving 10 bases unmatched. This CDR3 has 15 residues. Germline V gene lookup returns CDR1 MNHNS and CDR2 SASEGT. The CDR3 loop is CASGDRGLSNYGYTF. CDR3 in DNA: TGTGCCAGCGGCGACAGGGGACTCTCAAACTATGGCTACACCTTC.